The 8 T cell receptor beta chains reported below all come from one sample, sequenced in a study of blood T cell repertoires in COVID-19. Profiling relied on immunoSEQ multiplex PCR, and the TCRdb table lists in-frame clones only, not all of them. The data show approximately 200,000 clones, just over 85% seen once. Sample: peripheral blood. These TCRs come from a man aged 18 to 29 with active or convalescent COVID-19.

This clone appeared once. The chain combines TRBV11-2 with TRBJ1-1; D may be TRBD1 (6 bases). V shed 3 bases and J shed 3 bases, with 17 bases lying between them. CDR3 length: 16 residues. Germline V gene lookup returns CDR1 SGHAT and CDR2 FQNNGV. The CDR3 bases are TGTGCCAGCAGCTTGGGTTTAGACAGGAGGTACACTGAAGCTTTCTTT. This encodes CASSLGLDRRYTEAFF. The whole variable domain, remainder taken from reference TRBV11-2 and TRBJ1-1, is EAGVAQSPRYKIIEKRQSVAFWCNPISGHATLYWYQQILGQGPKLLIQFQNNGVVDDSQLPKDRFSAERLKGVDSTLKIQPAKLEDSAVYLCASSLGLDRRYTEAFFGQGTRLTVV.

This clone was seen only a few times. The chain couples TRBV28 to TRBJ2-7; 12 bases match TRBD1. V shed 8 bases, J shed 5 bases, and the junction held 7 bases outside the gene matches. Germline V gives CDR1 MDHEN, CDR2 SYDVKM. The CDR3 sequence is 14 residues long. CDR3 in DNA: TGTGCCAGCGGGCAGGGACAGGGGGCGAACGAGCAGTACTTC. Translation gives CASGQGQGANEQYF.

The chain has TRBV10-3 and TRBJ2-1; no firm D call. Germline V gene sequence: CDR1 ENHRY, CDR2 SYGVKD. The CDR3 has 13 amino acids. V was clipped by 3 bases and J by 7 bases, with 10 bases between them. DNA of the CDR3: TGTGCCATCAGTGACCGTATAGAGAATGAGCAGTTCTTC. Encoded protein: CAISDRIENEQFF.

J is TRBJ1-4 and V is TRBV6-5; D is perhaps TRBD1 (6 bases). The CDR3 loop spans 13 amino acids. V was pared by 7 bases and J by 8 bases, with 14 bases between. CDR1 is MNHEY, CDR2 SVGAGI, per germline. CDR3 sequence reads: CASTYRVGEKLFF. For the CDR3, the DNA is TGTGCCAGCACGTACAGGGTTGGGGAAAAACTGTTTTTT.

The chain joins TRBV30 to TRBJ1-2; D possibly corresponds to TRBD1 (6 bases). This CDR3 has 15 amino acids. The germline V gene has CDR1 GTSNPN and CDR2 SVGIG (reference sequence). V was clipped by 0 bases and J by 1 base, with 12 bases between them. The CDR3 sequence is CAWSVGAGVNYGYTF. In DNA form, the CDR3 reads TGTGCCTGGAGTGTAGGGGCAGGGGTTAACTATGGCTACACCTTC.

The chain recombines TRBV5-4 with TRBJ2-7; the D is unclear. The CDR3 spans 14 residues. Trimming removed 0 bases from V and 5 bases from J, with 12 bases in between. Germline V gene lookup returns CDR1 SGHNT and CDR2 YYREEE (reference sequence). The CDR3 region has the DNA TGTGCCAGCAGCTTGGGTCTTCCTAGTAACGAGCAGTACTTC. It yields the protein CASSLGLPSNEQYF.

The sample holds one count of this clone. J is TRBJ2-7 and V is TRBV7-8; a possible D gene is TRBD2 (5 bases). The germline V gene encodes CDR1 SGHVS and CDR2 FQNEAQ. CDR3 length: 14 amino acids. The V gene lost 4 bases and the J gene lost 2 bases, with 12 bases spanning the gap. CDR3 residues: CASSYPGLAYEQYF. The CDR3 nucleotides read TGTGCCAGCAGCTACCCGGGGTTAGCCTACGAGCAGTACTTC.

This chain connects TRBV12-5 to TRBJ1-1; 8 nucleotides match TRBD1. V lost 1 base, J lost 3 bases, and 4 bases stayed unmatched. The CDR3 is 15 amino acids. Germline CDR1 LGHNT, CDR2 FRNRAP. The CDR3 is CASGLGTGGDTEAFF. The CDR3 DNA follows: TGTGCTAGTGGTTTGGGCACAGGGGGGGACACTGAAGCTTTCTTT.